The 30 T cell receptor beta chains below come from one sample, sequenced in a study of blood T cell repertoires in COVID-19. Assay: immunoSEQ multiplex PCR; the TCRdb copy retains only in-frame clones and omits some. Here the sample spans about 350,000 clones, roughly nine tenths being singletons. Sequencing used peripheral blood. Receptors originate from an older woman with COVID-19, enrolled during active disease.

The rearrangement uses TRBV24-1 and TRBJ1-1; D uncertain. Trimming removed 6 bases from V and 6 bases from J, with 16 bases in between. The V gene's germline CDR1 is KGHDR and CDR2 SFDVKD. The length of the CDR3 is 14 residues. CDR3 region: CATSWVGENAEAFF. The CDR3 nucleotides read TGTGCCACCAGTTGGGTCGGGGAGAATGCTGAAGCTTTCTTT.

V usage is TRBV6-6 and J usage is TRBJ2-5, with a weak D call TRBD2 (5 bases). In germline, CDR1 is MNHNY, CDR2 SVGAGI (reference sequence). CDR3 size: 17 residues. Trimming shortened V by 8 bases and J by 5 bases, and 27 bases separated the two germline ends. The CDR3 loop is CASRLTSSRTARETQYF. DNA for the CDR3: TGTGCCAGCCGTCTCACGAGCTCCCGGACTGCTCGTGAGACCCAGTACTTC.

The V gene is TRBV29-1, the J gene TRBJ1-1; D perhaps matches TRBD1 (5 bases). This CDR3 has 14 amino acids. The V gene's germline CDR1 is SQVTM and CDR2 ANQGSEA. V was pared by 5 bases and J by 1 base, with 14 bases between. The CDR3 DNA follows: TGCAGCGTTACAGGCCCCGGGGGGAACACTGAAGCTTTCTTT. This encodes CSVTGPGGNTEAFF.

The V and J genes are TRBV7-9 and TRBJ1-4; D not certain. The CDR3 loop spans 15 amino acids. Trimming pared 0 bases from V and 8 bases from J, leaving 13 bases between. CDR1 is SEHNR, CDR2 FQNEAQ, per germline (reference sequence). CDR3 DNA sequence: TGTGCCAGCAGCTTAGCCGCGGGCCACGGGGAAAAACTGTTTTTT. It codes for CASSLAAGHGEKLFF.

The rearrangement uses TRBV3-1 (or the pseudogene TRBV3-2) and TRBJ2-7; 12 positions match TRBD1. The CDR3 has 16 residues. V lost 3 bases to trimming and J lost 9 bases; unmatched junction nucleotides: 12. The germline V gene encodes CDR1 LGHDT and CDR2 YNNKEL (reference sequence). CDR3 in amino acids: CASSHLPGQGAFGQYF. DNA for the CDR3: TGTGCCAGCAGCCATTTACCGGGACAGGGGGCGTTTGGGCAGTACTTC.

The CDR3 region is CASSAGSAGTEAFF. The CDR3 DNA reads as TGTGCCAGCAGCGCCGGGTCTGCCGGCACTGAAGCTTTCTTT. The chain combines TRBV9 with TRBJ1-1; D not resolved. The length of the CDR3 is 14 residues. Between the trimmed V and J ends, which lost 3 bases and 4 bases, there was a span of 13 bases. The germline V gene encodes CDR1 SGDLS and CDR2 YYNGEE. The full variable domain, its missing parts supplied by reference TRBV9 and TRBJ1-1, is DSGVTQTPKHLITATGQRVTLRCSPRSGDLSVYWYQQSLDQGLQFLIQYYNGEERAKGNILERFSAQQFPDLHSELNLSSLELGDSALYFCASSAGSAGTEAFFGQGTRLTVV.

V is TRBV24-1 and J is TRBJ2-3; 8 bases agree with TRBD1. Trimming took 4 bases from V and 4 from J; bases not matched to a gene: 9. Germline CDR1 reads KGHDR; CDR2 reads SFDVKD. The CDR3 sequence is 16 residues long. The CDR3 DNA is TGTGCCACCAGTGACCATCAGCCGACAGGGGCAGATACGCAGTATTTT. Translation: CATSDHQPTGADTQYF.

The rearrangement joins TRBV15 to TRBJ1-2, with D perhaps TRBD1 (6 bases). The CDR3 is 13 amino acids. Trimming left V 9 bases short and J 4 bases short, with 15 bases between. The germline V gene has CDR1 LNHNV and CDR2 YYDKDF (reference sequence). CDR3 nucleotide sequence: TGTGCCACTGCTATGACAGGTCGCTATGGCTACACCTTC. Its protein product is CATAMTGRYGYTF.

The chain links TRBV6-2 or TRBV6-3 to TRBJ2-7, with a weak D call TRBD1 (5 bases). The V and J ends lost 6 bases and 3 bases respectively, with 15 bases between them. The CDR3 is 14 residues long. Germline loops: CDR1 MNHEY, CDR2 SVGEGT. The CDR3 loop is CASSPLDRFYEQYF. The CDR3 bases are TGTGCCAGCAGCCCTCTCGACAGATTCTACGAGCAGTACTTC.

This chain uses TRBV2 with TRBJ1-1, with D possibly TRBD1 on 6 matching bases. V was cut by 6 bases and J by 6 bases, with 14 bases left in between. CDR1 SNHLY and CDR2 FYNNEI come from the germline V gene. CDR3 size: 13 residues. The CDR3 region is CASSTNTGSEAFF. For the CDR3, the DNA is TGTGCCAGCAGCACTAACACAGGGTCTGAAGCTTTCTTT.

The rearrangement links TRBV19 to TRBJ2-4, with D perhaps matching TRBD1 (6 bases). Per the germline V gene, CDR1 is LNHDA and CDR2 is SQIVND (reference sequence). CDR3 length: 15 amino acids. The V end lost 5 bases, the J end lost 2 bases, and 13 bases lay between the germline ends. CDR3 nucleotide sequence: TGTGCCAGTAGTGTCGACAGGTTAACCAAAAACATTCAGTACTTC. Its protein is CASSVDRLTKNIQYF.

The rearrangement links TRBV24-1 to TRBJ2-2, with D possibly TRBD2 on 5 matching bases. The CDR3 spans 17 residues. V gave up 1 base and J gave up 1 base, with 12 bases separating them. CDR1 and CDR2 (germline): KGHDR, SFDVKD. The CDR3 loop reads CATSDFGVLGNTGELFF. The CDR3, as DNA: TGTGCCACCAGTGATTTCGGGGTTCTAGGGAACACCGGGGAGCTGTTTTTT.

This clone was observed a single time. This chain uses TRBV6-5 with TRBJ1-1, with D possibly TRBD1 on 6 matching bases. V was pared by 6 bases and J by 1 base, with 15 bases between. Germline V gives CDR1 MNHEY, CDR2 SVGAGI. The CDR3 contains 15 residues. In DNA, the CDR3 is TGTGCCAGCAGGCCAACTTGGACAGCGAACACTGAAGCTTTCTTT. Translation gives CASRPTWTANTEAFF.

V and J are TRBV19 and TRBJ2-1, with TRBD2 matching 8 bases. Germline-derived CDR1 and CDR2 are LNHDA and SQIVND (reference sequence). After removal of 5 bases from V and 10 bases from J, the junction contained 7 bases not matched to a gene. The CDR3 loop spans 13 amino acids. CDR3 in DNA: TGTGCCAGTAGTTCGGGGGGGCCGTACGAGCAGTTCTTC. Its translation is CASSSGGPYEQFF.

The V and J genes are TRBV10-3 and TRBJ1-5, with D hard to call. The CDR3 contains 15 residues. Germline CDR1 and CDR2: ENHRY and SYGVKD. Trimming pared 3 bases from V and 7 bases from J, leaving 16 bases between. CDR3 DNA: TGTGCCATCAGTGAAGGGCAGACCCCGGGGCAGCCCCAGCATTTT. Translating it yields CAISEGQTPGQPQHF.

The CDR3 region has the DNA TGCGCCAGCAGCTTTTGGGGAGGGGAGAGTGGCGGCTACACCTTC. Translating gives CASSFWGGESGGYTF. The chain is built from TRBV5-1 and TRBJ1-2, with D perhaps TRBD1 (5 bases). This CDR3 contains 15 residues. The V and J ends lost 2 bases and 8 bases respectively, with 19 bases between them. Germline lookup yields CDR1 SGHRS and CDR2 YFSETQ.

The rearrangement links TRBV28 to TRBJ1-3, with TRBD1 as a possible D gene (5 bases). This CDR3 comprises 16 residues. V shed 6 bases and J shed 0 bases, with 15 bases lying between them. CDR1 is MDHEN and CDR2 is SYDVKM in the germline V gene. Written as DNA, the CDR3 is TGTGCCAGCAGCGTTAGGGGAGGCGGCTCTGGAAACACCATATATTTT. Translated: CASSVRGGGSGNTIYF. The entire variable domain, with the rest obtained from reference TRBV28 and TRBJ1-3, is as follows: DVKVTQSSRYLVKRTGEKVFLECVQDMDHENMFWYRQDPGLGLRLIYFSYDVKMKEKGDIPEGYSVSREKKERFSLILESASTNQTSMYLCASSVRGGGSGNTIYFGEGSWLTVV.

Many counts were recorded for this clone. V and J are TRBV6-2 or TRBV6-3 and TRBJ2-7; D might be TRBD1 (6 bases). The CDR3 length is 14 residues. V lost 2 bases, J lost 5 bases, and 13 bases lay in between. Germline V gives CDR1 MNHEY, CDR2 SVGEGT. CDR3 sequence: CASSYPGHGNEQYF. The CDR3 region has the DNA TGTGCCAGCAGTTACCCGGGACATGGCAACGAGCAGTACTTC.

CDR3: CASSTRLNQYQETQYF. The DNA of the CDR3 is TGTGCCAGCAGTACCCGACTTAACCAGTACCAAGAGACCCAGTACTTC. V and J are TRBV28 and TRBJ2-5; unclear D gene. Germline CDR1 and CDR2: MDHEN and SYDVKM. The V and J ends lost 5 bases and 0 bases respectively, with 16 bases between them. This CDR3 region has 16 residues. Combining the CDR3 with reference TRBV28 and TRBJ2-5 gives the whole variable domain DVKVTQSSRYLVKRTGEKVFLECVQDMDHENMFWYRQDPGLGLRLIYFSYDVKMKEKGDIPEGYSVSREKKERFSLILESASTNQTSMYLCASSTRLNQYQETQYFGPGTRLLVL.

V usage is TRBV10-1 and J usage is TRBJ1-5; no definite D call. Germline CDR1 is WNHNN and CDR2 is SYGVQD (reference sequence). Trimming took 5 bases from V and 6 from J, leaving 11 bases between them. The CDR3 is 13 residues long. CDR3 protein: CASSPQAGQPQHF. The CDR3 DNA is TGCGCCAGCAGTCCCCAGGCCGGTCAGCCCCAGCATTTT.

The chain joins TRBV5-4 to TRBJ1-1, with D perhaps TRBD1 (6 bases). The germline V gene encodes CDR1 SGHNT and CDR2 YYREEE (reference sequence). Trimming took off 4 bases at V and 7 bases at J, with 17 bases between the two ends. The CDR3 has 14 amino acids. The CDR3 coding sequence is TGTGCCAGCAGCCCCATTCCCCAGGGGCTTGAAGCTTTCTTT. Protein sequence: CASSPIPQGLEAFF. The full variable domain, with the rest looked up from reference TRBV5-4 and TRBJ1-1, is ETGVTQSPTHLIKTRGQQVTLRCSSQSGHNTVSWYQQALGQGPQFIFQYYREEENGRGNFPPRFSGLQFPNYSSELNVNALELDDSALYLCASSPIPQGLEAFFGQGTRLTVV.

The genes are TRBV4-1 and TRBJ2-7, with a weak D call TRBD1 (6 bases). This CDR3 comprises 14 residues. V was clipped by 2 bases and J by 4 bases, with 12 bases between them. Germline V CDR1 and CDR2: MGHRA, YSYEKL. The CDR3 DNA reads TGCGCCAGCAGCCAATTCGACAGGCAGTACGAGCAGTACTTC. Protein product: CASSQFDRQYEQYF.

The J gene is TRBJ1-2, the V gene TRBV7-2; no firm D call. The CDR3 consists of 16 residues. Germline V gives CDR1 SGHTA, CDR2 FQGNSA. Trimming removed 1 base from V and 0 bases from J, with 12 bases in between. DNA of the CDR3: TGTGCCAGCAGCTTAGTCCAATTTTTAGCTAACTATGGCTACACCTTC. Protein: CASSLVQFLANYGYTF.

The chain employs TRBV28 and TRBJ1-2, with 12 bases that match TRBD1. Germline V lookup: CDR1 MDHEN, CDR2 SYDVKM. This CDR3 region has 16 residues. The V segment lost 6 bases and the J segment 6 bases; nucleotides outside the gene matches: 11. The CDR3 coding sequence is TGTGCCAGCAGCCCCTCCGGGACAGGGGGCTTACATGGCTACACCTTC. Translation: CASSPSGTGGLHGYTF.

Here the CDR3 reads CASSYSTWGGDTQYF. DNA of the CDR3: TGTGCCAGCAGTTACTCGACGTGGGGAGGAGATACGCAGTATTTT. J is TRBJ2-3 and V is TRBV6-5; the D gene is possibly TRBD2 (6 bases). Germline lookup yields CDR1 MNHEY and CDR2 SVGAGI. V lost 0 bases and J 5 bases, leaving 12 bases between the germline ends. The CDR3 has 15 residues.

The chain is built from TRBV30 and TRBJ1-2; D unclear. V lost 8 bases to trimming and J lost 8 bases, with 15 bases between them. This CDR3 has 11 amino acids. CDR1 is GTSNPN and CDR2 is SVGIG in the germline V gene (reference sequence). This CDR3 is CATTVGEGYTF. In DNA, the CDR3 is TGTGCCACCACGGTCGGTGAAGGCTACACCTTC.

The CDR3 DNA reads TGCGCCAGCAGCCACAGGGGCGGGGACACTGAAGCTTTCTTT. It yields the protein CASSHRGGDTEAFF. The chain joins TRBV5-1 to TRBJ1-1, with 7 positions matching TRBD1. After removal of 4 bases from V and 3 bases from J, the junction contained 6 bases not matched to a gene. Germline V CDR1 and CDR2: SGHRS, YFSETQ. This CDR3 spans 14 amino acids.

This clone has just a few counts. This chain links TRBV4-2 with TRBJ1-2; D unresolved. The CDR3 is 14 residues long. V gave up 1 base and J gave up 2 bases, with 8 bases separating them. CDR1 and CDR2 from the germline V gene are LGHNA and YNFKEQ. CDR3 nucleotides: TGTGCCAGCAGCCAAGTTGACGGGAACTATGGCTACACCTTC. It specifies CASSQVDGNYGYTF.

The gene calls are TRBV5-5 and TRBJ2-7, with 7 positions matching TRBD1. V dropped 0 bases and J dropped 5; count of bases not matched to a gene: 2. The CDR3 loop spans 13 amino acids. Looked up from germline, CDR1 is SGHKS and CDR2 is YYEKEE (reference sequence). The CDR3 spells CASSLVRGNEQYF. CDR3 DNA: TGTGCCAGCAGCTTGGTCAGGGGGAACGAGCAGTACTTC.

This clone was recorded once. The chain employs TRBV7-8 and TRBJ1-6; D is uncertain. CDR3 length equals 16 residues. V lost 1 base and J lost 8, with 15 bases in between. CDR1 SGHVS and CDR2 FQNEAQ come from the germline V gene. The CDR3 protein is CASSLVVGGIDSPLHF. The CDR3 nucleotides read TGTGCCAGCAGCTTAGTAGTTGGAGGGATTGATTCACCCCTCCACTTT.